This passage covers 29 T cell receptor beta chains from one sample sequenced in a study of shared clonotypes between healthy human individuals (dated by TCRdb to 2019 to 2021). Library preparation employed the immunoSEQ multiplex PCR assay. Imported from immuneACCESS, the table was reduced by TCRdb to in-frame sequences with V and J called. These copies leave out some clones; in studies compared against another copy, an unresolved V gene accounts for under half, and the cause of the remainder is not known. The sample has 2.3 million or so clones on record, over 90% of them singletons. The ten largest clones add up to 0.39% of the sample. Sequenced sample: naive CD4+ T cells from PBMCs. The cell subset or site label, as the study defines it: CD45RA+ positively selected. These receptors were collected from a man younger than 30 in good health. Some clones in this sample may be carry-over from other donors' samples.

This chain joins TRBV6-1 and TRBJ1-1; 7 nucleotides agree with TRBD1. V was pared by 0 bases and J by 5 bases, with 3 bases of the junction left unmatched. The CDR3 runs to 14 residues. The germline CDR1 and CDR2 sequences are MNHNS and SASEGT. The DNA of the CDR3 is TGTGCCAGCAGTGAAGCCCTACAGGGGACTGAAGCTTTCTTT. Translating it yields CASSEALQGTEAFF.

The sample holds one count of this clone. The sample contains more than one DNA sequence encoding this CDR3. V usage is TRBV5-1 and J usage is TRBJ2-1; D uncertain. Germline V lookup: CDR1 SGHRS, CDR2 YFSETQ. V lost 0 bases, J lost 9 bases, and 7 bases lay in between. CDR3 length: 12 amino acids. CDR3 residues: CASSLEGFEQFF. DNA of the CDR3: TGCGCCAGCAGCTTGGAGGGTTTTGAGCAGTTCTTC.

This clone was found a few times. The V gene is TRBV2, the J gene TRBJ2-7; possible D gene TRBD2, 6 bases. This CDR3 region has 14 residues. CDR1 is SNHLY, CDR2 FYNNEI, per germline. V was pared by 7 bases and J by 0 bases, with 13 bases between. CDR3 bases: TGTGCCAGCAAAGGGACTCTCAACTCCTACGAGCAGTACTTC. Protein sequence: CASKGTLNSYEQYF.

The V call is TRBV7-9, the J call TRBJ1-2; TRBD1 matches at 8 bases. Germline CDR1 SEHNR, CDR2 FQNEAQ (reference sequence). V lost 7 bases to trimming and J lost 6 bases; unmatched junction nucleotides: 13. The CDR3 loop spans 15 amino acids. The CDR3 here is CASTPTGQGANGYTF. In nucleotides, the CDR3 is TGTGCCAGCACCCCTACTGGGCAGGGGGCTAATGGCTACACCTTC.

CDR3 amino acids: CASSWRRLNTEAFF. The CDR3 DNA sequence: TGTGCCAGCAGTTGGCGCAGGCTGAACACTGAAGCTTTCTTT. The V call is TRBV27, the J call TRBJ1-1; D remains ambiguous. The CDR3 contains 14 residues. Deletions cut 4 bases from V and 0 bases from J, with 9 bases between. The germline V gene has CDR1 MNHEY and CDR2 SMNVEV (reference sequence).

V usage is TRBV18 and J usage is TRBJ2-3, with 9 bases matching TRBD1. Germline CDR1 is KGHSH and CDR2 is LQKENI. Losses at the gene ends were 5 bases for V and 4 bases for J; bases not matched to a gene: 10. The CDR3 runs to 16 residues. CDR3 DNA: TGTGCCAGCTCAACGACAGGGGGAATGAGATCAGATACGCAGTATTTT. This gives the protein CASSTTGGMRSDTQYF.

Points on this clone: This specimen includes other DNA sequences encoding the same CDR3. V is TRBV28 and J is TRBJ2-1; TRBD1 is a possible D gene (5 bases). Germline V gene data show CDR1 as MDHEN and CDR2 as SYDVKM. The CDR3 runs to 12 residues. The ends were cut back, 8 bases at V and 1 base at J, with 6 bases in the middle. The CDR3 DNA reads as TGTGCCAGCGGGGCGTCCTACAATGAGCAGTTCTTC. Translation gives CASGASYNEQFF.

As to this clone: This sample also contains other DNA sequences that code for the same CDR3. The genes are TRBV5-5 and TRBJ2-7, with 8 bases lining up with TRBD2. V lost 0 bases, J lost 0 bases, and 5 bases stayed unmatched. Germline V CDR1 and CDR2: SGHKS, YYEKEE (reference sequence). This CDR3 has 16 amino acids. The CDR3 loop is CASSLALAGSSYEQYF. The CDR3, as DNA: TGTGCCAGCAGCTTGGCTCTAGCGGGTAGCTCCTACGAGCAGTACTTC.

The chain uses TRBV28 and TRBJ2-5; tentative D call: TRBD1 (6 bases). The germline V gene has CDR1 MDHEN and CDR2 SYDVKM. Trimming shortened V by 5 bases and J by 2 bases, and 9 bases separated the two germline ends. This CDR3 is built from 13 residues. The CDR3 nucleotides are TGTGCCAGCAGTGTAGACAGGCAAGAGACCCAGTACTTC. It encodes CASSVDRQETQYF.

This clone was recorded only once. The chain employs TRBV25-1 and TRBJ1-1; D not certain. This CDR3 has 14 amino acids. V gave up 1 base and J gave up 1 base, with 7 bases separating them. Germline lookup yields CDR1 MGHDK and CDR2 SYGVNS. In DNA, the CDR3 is TGTGCCAGCAGTGAATTGAGGCAGAACACTGAAGCTTTCTTT. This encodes CASSELRQNTEAFF.

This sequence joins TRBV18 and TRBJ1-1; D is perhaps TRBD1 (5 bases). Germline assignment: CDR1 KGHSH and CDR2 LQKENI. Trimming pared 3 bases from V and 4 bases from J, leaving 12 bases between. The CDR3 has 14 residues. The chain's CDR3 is CASSPYWGGTEAFF. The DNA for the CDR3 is TGTGCCAGCTCACCCTACTGGGGGGGCACTGAAGCTTTCTTT.

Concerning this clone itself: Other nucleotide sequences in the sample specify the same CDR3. CDR3 DNA sequence: TGCAGCGTTGGAGGGTTGAACACTGAAGCTTTCTTT. Residues: CSVGGLNTEAFF. This chain links TRBV29-1 with TRBJ1-1; the D is unclear. The CDR3 spans 12 residues. Germline assignment: CDR1 SQVTM and CDR2 ANQGSEA. The V gene lost 4 bases and the J gene lost 0 bases, with 6 bases spanning the gap. Using reference TRBV29-1 and TRBJ1-1 for the parts outside the CDR3, the full variable domain is SAVISQKPSRDICQRGTSLTIQCQVDSQVTMMFWYRQQPGQSLTLIATANQGSEATYESGFVIDKFPISRPNLTFSTLTVSNMSPEDSSIYLCSVGGLNTEAFFGQGTRLTVV.

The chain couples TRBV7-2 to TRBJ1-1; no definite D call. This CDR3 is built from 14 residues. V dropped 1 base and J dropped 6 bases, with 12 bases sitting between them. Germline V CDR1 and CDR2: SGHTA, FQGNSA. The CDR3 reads CASSLGSPSAEAFF. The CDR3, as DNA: TGTGCCAGCAGCTTAGGATCCCCTTCGGCTGAAGCTTTCTTT.

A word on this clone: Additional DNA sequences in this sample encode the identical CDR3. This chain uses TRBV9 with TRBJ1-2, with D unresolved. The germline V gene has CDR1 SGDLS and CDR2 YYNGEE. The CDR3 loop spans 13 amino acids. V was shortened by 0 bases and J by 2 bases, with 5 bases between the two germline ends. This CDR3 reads CASSVVQNYGYTF. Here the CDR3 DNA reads TGTGCCAGCAGCGTAGTACAGAACTATGGCTACACCTTC.

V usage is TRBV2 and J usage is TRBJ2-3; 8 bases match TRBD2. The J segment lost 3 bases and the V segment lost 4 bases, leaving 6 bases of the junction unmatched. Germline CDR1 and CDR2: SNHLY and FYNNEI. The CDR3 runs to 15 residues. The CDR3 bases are TGTGCCAGCAGTGGGCGTGCTAGCGGGACAGATACGCAGTATTTT. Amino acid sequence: CASSGRASGTDTQYF.

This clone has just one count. Here the CDR3 reads CASRRGQGYQPQHF. CDR3 DNA sequence: TGTGCCAGCAGGCGGGGACAGGGGTATCAGCCCCAGCATTTT. The chain combines TRBV4-2 with TRBJ1-5; TRBD1 matches at 10 bases. CDR3 length: 14 amino acids. The trim removed 6 bases at V and 5 bases at J, leaving 4 bases unmatched. Per germline, CDR1 LGHNA and CDR2 YNFKEQ.

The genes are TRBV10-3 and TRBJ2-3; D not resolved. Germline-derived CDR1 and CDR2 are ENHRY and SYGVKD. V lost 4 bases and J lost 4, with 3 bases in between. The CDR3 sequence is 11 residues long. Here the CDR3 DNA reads TGTGCCATCAGTGGAGCAGATACGCAGTATTTT. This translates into CAISGADTQYF.

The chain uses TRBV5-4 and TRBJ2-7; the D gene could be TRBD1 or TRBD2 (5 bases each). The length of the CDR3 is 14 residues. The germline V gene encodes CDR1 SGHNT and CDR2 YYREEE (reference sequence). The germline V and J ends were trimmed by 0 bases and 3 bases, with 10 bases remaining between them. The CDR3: CASSLEGPDYEQYF. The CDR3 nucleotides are TGTGCCAGCAGCTTGGAGGGACCCGACTACGAGCAGTACTTC.

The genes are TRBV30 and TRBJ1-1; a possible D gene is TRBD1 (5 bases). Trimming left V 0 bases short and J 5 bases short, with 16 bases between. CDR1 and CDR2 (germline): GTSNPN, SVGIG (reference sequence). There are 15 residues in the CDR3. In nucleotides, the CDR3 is TGTGCCTGGAGTGTAAACGTGGGGGTTTATACTGAAGCTTTCTTT. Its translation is CAWSVNVGVYTEAFF.

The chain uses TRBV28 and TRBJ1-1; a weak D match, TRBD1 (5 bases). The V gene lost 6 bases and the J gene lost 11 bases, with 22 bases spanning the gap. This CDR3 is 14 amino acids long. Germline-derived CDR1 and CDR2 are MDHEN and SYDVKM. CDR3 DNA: TGTGCCAGCAGCTTACAGGAGCCCGTCCACCGGGCTTTCTTT. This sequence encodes CASSLQEPVHRAFF.

The CDR3: CASSEWGTGSVEQYF. The CDR3 bases are TGCGCCAGCAGTGAGTGGGGGACAGGCTCGGTCGAGCAGTACTTC. V is TRBV10-1 and J is TRBJ2-7; 8 bases fit TRBD1. CDR1 and CDR2 (germline): WNHNN, SYGVQD (reference sequence). Trimming removed 1 base from V and 6 bases from J; junction bases left unmatched: 8. This CDR3 is built from 15 residues.

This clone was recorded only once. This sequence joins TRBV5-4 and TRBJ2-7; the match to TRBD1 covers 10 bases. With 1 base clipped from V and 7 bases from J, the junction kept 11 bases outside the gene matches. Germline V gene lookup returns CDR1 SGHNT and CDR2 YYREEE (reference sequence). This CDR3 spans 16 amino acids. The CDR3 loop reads CASSLPGQGRIWEQYF. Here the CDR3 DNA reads TGTGCCAGCAGCTTGCCGGGACAGGGGCGGATTTGGGAGCAGTACTTC.

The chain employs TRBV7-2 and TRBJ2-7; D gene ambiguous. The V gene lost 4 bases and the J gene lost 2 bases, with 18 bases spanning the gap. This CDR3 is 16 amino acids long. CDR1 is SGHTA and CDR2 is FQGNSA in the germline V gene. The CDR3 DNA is TGTGCCAGCAGCTCCGTGACCCGGTACAGAACCTACGAGCAGTACTTC. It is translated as CASSSVTRYRTYEQYF.

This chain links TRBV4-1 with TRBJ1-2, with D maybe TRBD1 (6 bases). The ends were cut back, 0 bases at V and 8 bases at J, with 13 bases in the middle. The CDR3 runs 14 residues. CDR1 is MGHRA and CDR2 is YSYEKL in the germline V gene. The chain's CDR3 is CASSQDNGGWGYTF. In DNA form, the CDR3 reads TGCGCCAGCAGCCAAGATAACGGGGGCTGGGGCTACACCTTC.

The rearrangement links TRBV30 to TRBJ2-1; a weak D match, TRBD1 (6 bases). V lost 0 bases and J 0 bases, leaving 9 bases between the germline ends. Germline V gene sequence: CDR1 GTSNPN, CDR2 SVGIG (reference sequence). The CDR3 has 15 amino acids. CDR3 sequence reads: CAWSVQGSSYNEQFF. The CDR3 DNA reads TGTGCCTGGAGTGTACAGGGAAGCTCCTACAATGAGCAGTTCTTC.

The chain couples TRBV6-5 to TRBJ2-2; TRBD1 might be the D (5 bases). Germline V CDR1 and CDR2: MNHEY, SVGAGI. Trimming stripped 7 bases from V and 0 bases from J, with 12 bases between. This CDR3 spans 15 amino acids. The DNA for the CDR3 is TGTGCCAGCACCTCGAGACAGCCGAACACCGGGGAGCTGTTTTTT. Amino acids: CASTSRQPNTGELFF.

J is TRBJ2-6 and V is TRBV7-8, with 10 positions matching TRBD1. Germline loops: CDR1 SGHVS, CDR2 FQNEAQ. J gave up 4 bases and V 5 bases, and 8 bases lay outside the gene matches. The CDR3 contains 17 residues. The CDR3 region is CASSPRTGGSGANVLTF. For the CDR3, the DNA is TGTGCCAGCAGCCCCCGGACAGGGGGTAGCGGGGCCAACGTCCTGACTTTC.

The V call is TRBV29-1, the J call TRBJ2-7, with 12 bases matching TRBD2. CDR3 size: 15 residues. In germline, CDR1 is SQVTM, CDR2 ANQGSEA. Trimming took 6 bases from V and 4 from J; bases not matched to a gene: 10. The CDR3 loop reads CSVRRLAGEGYEQYF. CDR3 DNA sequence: TGCAGCGTCCGGAGACTAGCGGGAGAGGGTTACGAGCAGTACTTC.

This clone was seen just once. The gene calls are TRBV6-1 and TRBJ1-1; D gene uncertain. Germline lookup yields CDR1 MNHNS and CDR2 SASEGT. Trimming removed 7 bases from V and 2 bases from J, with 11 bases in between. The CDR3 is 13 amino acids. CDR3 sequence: CASTIDLNTEAFF. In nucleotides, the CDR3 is TGTGCCAGCACTATAGACCTAAACACTGAAGCTTTCTTT.